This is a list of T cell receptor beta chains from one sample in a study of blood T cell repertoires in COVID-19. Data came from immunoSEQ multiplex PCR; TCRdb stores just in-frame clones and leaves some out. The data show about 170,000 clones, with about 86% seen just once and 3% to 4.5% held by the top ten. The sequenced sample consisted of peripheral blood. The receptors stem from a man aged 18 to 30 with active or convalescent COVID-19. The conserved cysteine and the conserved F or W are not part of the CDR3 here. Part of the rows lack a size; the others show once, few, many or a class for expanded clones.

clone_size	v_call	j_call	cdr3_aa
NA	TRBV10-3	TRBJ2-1	AISEPEDRVYNEQF
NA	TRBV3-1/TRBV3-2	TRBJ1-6	ASSRGTGGASYNSPLH
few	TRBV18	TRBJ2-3	ASSPLDSRTDTQY
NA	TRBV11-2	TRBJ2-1	ASSLGRASGSLDNEQF
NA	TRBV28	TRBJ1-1	ASSFAGIMNTEAF
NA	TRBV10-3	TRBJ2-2	AISESQQGHGELF
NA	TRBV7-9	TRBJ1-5	ASSLSRSFNQPQH
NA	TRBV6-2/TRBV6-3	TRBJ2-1	ASSTVQGRSYNEQF
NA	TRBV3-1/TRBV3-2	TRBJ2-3	ASSPGGGADTQY
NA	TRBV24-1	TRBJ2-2	ATSDNSGRITGELF
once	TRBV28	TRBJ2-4	ASSYILAKNIQY
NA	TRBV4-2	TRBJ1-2	ASSQPPGGGSYGYT
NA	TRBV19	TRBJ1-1	ASSLVGDRGRQAF
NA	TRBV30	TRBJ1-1	AWSVRLRRHPADTEAF
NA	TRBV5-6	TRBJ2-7	ASSVGWAYEQY
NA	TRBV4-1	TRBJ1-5	ASSQDRGAIQPQH
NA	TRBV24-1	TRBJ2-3	ATSTPGGGTDTQY
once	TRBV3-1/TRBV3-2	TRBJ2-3	ASSQDIERLAGSSTDTQY
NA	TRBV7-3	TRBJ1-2	ASSLGQGVRGYGYT
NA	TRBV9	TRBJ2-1	ASSVGAGYSYNEQF
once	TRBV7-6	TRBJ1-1	ASSLGSINSEAF
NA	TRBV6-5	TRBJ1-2	ASSRGTGVSYGYT
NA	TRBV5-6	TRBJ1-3	ASSTPGQGGNTIY
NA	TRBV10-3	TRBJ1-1	AISESIRVTEAF
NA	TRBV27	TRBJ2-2	ASSWDRAGTGELF
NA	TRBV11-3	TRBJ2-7	ASSFPPSGLAGVKGHEQY
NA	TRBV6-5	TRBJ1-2	ASSWSQGYGYT
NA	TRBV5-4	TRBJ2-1	ASSLWGLTLSYNEQF
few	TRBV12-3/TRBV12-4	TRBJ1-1	ASSRKGYTEAF
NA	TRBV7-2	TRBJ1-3	ASSLQRRTGTGNTIY
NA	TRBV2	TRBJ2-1	ASRERGIWIESF
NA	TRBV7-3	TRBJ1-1	ASSHAGNTEAF
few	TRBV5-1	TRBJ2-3	ASSPAGVTDTQY
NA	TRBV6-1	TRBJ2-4	ASSEALLLLGQGAC
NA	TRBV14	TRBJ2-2	ASSLIRVPVGELF
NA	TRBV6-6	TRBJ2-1	ASIPASTGVYEQF
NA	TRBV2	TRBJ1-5	ASRLDRRIGFNQPQH
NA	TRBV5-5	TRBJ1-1	ASSSSVTEAF
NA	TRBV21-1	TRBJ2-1	ASSCLPGLAGGQSYNEQF
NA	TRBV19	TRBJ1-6	ASRDRGHSPLH
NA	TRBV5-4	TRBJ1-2	ASSFGAEGTYGYT
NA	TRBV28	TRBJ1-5	ASSPGTTSNQPQH
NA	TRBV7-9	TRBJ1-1	ASSPPAPRAEAF
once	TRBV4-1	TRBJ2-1	ASSRGLDYNEQF
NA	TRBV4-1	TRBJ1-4	ASSQNGEKLF
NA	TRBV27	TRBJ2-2	ASSLLGFSEAGELF
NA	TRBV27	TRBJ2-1	ASSTLAAPYNEQF
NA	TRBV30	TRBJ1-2	AWGTGVRYGYT
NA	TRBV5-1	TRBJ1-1	ASIKDPGTEAF
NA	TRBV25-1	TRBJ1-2	ASSDRDGYT
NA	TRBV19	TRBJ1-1	ASSLGLRTEAF
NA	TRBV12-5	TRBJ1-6	ASGLARWYNSPLH
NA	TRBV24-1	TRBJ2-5	ATSDLRQGIQETQY